The clone carrying this T cell receptor (beta chain) was counted many times. Trimming took 2 bases from V and 4 from J; bases not matched to a gene: 4. This CDR3 is 13 amino acids long. Germline CDR1 and CDR2: SQVTM and ANQGSEA. Construction of the TCRbeta library involved unique molecular identifiers. TCRdb ran MiXCR on the PCR reads and lists one entry per CDR3 protein. In the table there are 450,000 to 600,000 distinct CDR3 sequences, roughly a tenth of which are singletons. The data derive from a study of T-cell reconstitution after alpha-beta-depleted transplantation in children. The receptor was derived from a child aged 2-15 years with inherited bone marrow failure, due to receive a stem cell transplant. V and J are TRBV29-1 and TRBJ1-1, with 7 bases identical to TRBD1. The sample was PBMCs, taken before TCRalphabeta/CD19-depleted stem cell transplant. As DNA, the CDR3 is TGCAGCGTTGAACCCAGGGGGGGCACTGAAGCTTTCTTT. It codes for CSVEPRGGTEAFF. The whole variable domain, filled in from reference TRBV29-1 and TRBJ1-1, reads SAVISQKPSRDICQRGTSLTIQCQVDSQVTMMFWYRQQPGQSLTLIATANQGSEATYESGFVIDKFPISRPNLTFSTLTVSNMSPEDSSIYLCSVEPRGGTEAFFGQGTRLTVV.